The present T cell receptor (beta chain) was sequenced within a study of T cell repertoires in cytomegalovirus infection. About the study: HLA-C-restricted CMV epitopes, recently identified, and well-studied HLA-B-restricted ones were used by the study. CMV infection plus the matching HLA type was flagged by public TCR beta signatures. Study findings and constraints: Clonotype analysis showed dominance of the ex vivo response by HLA-C-restricted CMV-specific TCR beta clonotypes.

The germline V gene has CDR1 SGHAT and CDR2 FQNNGV. V was trimmed by 5 bases and J by 5 bases, leaving 10 bases between them. The CDR3 loop spans 13 amino acids. This clonotype appeared a few times. What it recognizes is unknown. TCRdb independently ran MiXCR on the reads; one entry per CDR3 protein. This sample yields about 160,000 distinct CDR3 sequences, of which less than 25% are seen a single time; roughly 25% belongs to the top ten. This specimen was CD8+ T cells from cultured PBMCs, taken from culture after CMV antigen stimulation. The rearrangement uses TRBV11-2 and TRBJ2-1, with a possible D match to TRBD2 (5 bases). This receptor was taken from a human donor in good health (CMV status not recorded). Some clones in this sample may be carry-over from other donors' samples. The CDR3 DNA reads as TGTGCCAGCAGCCGAGGACTGGACAATGAGCAGTTCTTC. It codes for CASSRGLDNEQFF.